Listed here are 11 T cell receptor beta chains from one sample, sequenced in a study of T cell changes during pregnancy in multiple sclerosis. Measured with immunoSEQ multiplex PCR; TCRdb has only the in-frame clones, and not every one. The sample holds under 110,000 clones, 85% to 95% seen once. The sequencing here drew on peripheral blood, taken after pregnancy. The receptors were gathered from a female donor with multiple sclerosis, enrolled in a pregnancy study.

The V and J genes are TRBV7-9 and TRBJ1-2, with D maybe TRBD1 (5 bases). Germline assignment: CDR1 SEHNR and CDR2 FQNEAQ (reference sequence). The CDR3 has 17 amino acids. V gave up 5 bases and J gave up 4 bases, with 23 bases separating them. CDR3 in DNA: TGTGCCAGCAGCCTGGGGGGACCCTATGGTCGTGGCTATGGCTACACCTTC. Its protein is CASSLGGPYGRGYGYTF.

The chain combines TRBV28 with TRBJ2-2; 7 bases match TRBD1. Germline CDR1 and CDR2: MDHEN and SYDVKM. The CDR3 loop spans 15 amino acids. With V trimmed by 4 bases and J by 2 bases, 4 bases remained unmatched. The DNA for the CDR3 is TGTGCCAGCAGTTCGACAGGGCCTAACACCGGGGAGCTGTTTTTT. The encoded protein is CASSSTGPNTGELFF.

The chain is built from TRBV27 and TRBJ2-7, with a tentative D call TRBD2 (6 bases). With 5 bases removed from V and 7 bases from J, the gap between germline ends came to 21 bases. CDR3 length equals 15 residues. Germline loops: CDR1 MNHEY, CDR2 SMNVEV (reference sequence). The CDR3 DNA sequence: TGTGCCAGCAGTAACCCGGGAGACGTGCCTTGGGAGCAGTACTTC. Translated: CASSNPGDVPWEQYF.

This sequence joins TRBV7-9 and TRBJ2-5, with TRBD2 identical over 7 bases. The CDR3 length is 15 residues. V lost 3 bases to trimming and J lost 2 bases; unmatched junction nucleotides: 6. The germline gives CDR1 SEHNR, CDR2 FQNEAQ (reference sequence). This CDR3 is CASSFPSGLQETQYF. For the CDR3, the DNA is TGTGCCAGCAGCTTCCCTAGCGGCTTACAAGAGACCCAGTACTTC.

The chain combines TRBV11-2 with TRBJ1-2; no clear D gene. The germline V gene has CDR1 SGHAT and CDR2 FQNNGV. The CDR3 covers 13 residues. V gave up 5 bases and J gave up 3 bases, with 10 bases separating them. The CDR3 is CASSPGNYYGYTF. The CDR3 bases are TGTGCCAGCAGCCCCGGGAATTACTATGGCTACACCTTC.

CDR3 nucleotides: TGTGCCAGCAGCTTAGTTACGGGGTCGGGCGGGGATACGCAGTATTTT. It encodes CASSLVTGSGGDTQYF. The V call is TRBV7-9, the J call TRBJ2-3, with a tentative D call TRBD2 (5 bases). The germline gives CDR1 SEHNR, CDR2 FQNEAQ (reference sequence). V was clipped by 1 base and J by 6 bases, with 17 bases between them. The CDR3 has 16 residues.

The chain employs TRBV15 and TRBJ2-1; maybe TRBD2 (5 bases). This CDR3 is 16 amino acids long. The germline gives CDR1 LNHNV, CDR2 YYDKDF (reference sequence). The V gene lost 1 base and the J gene lost 9 bases, with 19 bases spanning the gap. The CDR3 DNA is TGTGCCACCAGCAGAGGGACTGCCCTCGGAGGTAGTGAGCAGTTCTTC. The encoded protein is CATSRGTALGGSEQFF.

This chain connects TRBV7-9 to TRBJ2-1, with 8 bases fitting TRBD1. The CDR3 sequence is 15 residues long. CDR1 and CDR2 from the germline V gene are SEHNR and FQNEAQ (reference sequence). V lost 3 bases and J lost 5; bases outside the gene matches: 6. In DNA form, the CDR3 reads TGTGCCAGCAGCTTTTTGGGACAGGCCGACAATGAGCAGTTCTTC. Protein product: CASSFLGQADNEQFF.

V and J are TRBV7-2 and TRBJ2-5, with TRBD2 matching over 13 bases. This CDR3 contains 16 residues. CDR1 SGHTA and CDR2 FQGNSA come from the germline V gene. J gave up 4 bases and V 5 bases, and 7 bases lay outside the gene matches. The DNA for the CDR3 is TGTGCCAGCAGCAGGTTTAGGACTAGCGGGGGAGAGACCCAGTACTTC. Its translation: CASSRFRTSGGETQYF.

This chain connects TRBV4-1 to TRBJ2-7, with 7 bases lining up with TRBD2. CDR1 and CDR2 (germline): MGHRA, YSYEKL. Trimming took 2 bases from V and 7 from J; bases not matched to a gene: 8. The CDR3 extends over 14 amino acids. CDR3 region: CASSQLRESGEQYF. Written as DNA, the CDR3 is TGCGCCAGCAGCCAATTGCGGGAGAGTGGGGAGCAGTACTTC.

The chain recombines TRBV7-2 with TRBJ2-1; D gene unclear. The length of the CDR3 is 14 residues. V was trimmed by 1 base and J by 5 bases, leaving 9 bases between them. Per the germline V gene, CDR1 is SGHTA and CDR2 is FQGNSA. CDR3 loop: CASSLERRHNEQFF. The CDR3 nucleotides are TGTGCCAGCAGCTTAGAGCGTCGACACAATGAGCAGTTCTTC.